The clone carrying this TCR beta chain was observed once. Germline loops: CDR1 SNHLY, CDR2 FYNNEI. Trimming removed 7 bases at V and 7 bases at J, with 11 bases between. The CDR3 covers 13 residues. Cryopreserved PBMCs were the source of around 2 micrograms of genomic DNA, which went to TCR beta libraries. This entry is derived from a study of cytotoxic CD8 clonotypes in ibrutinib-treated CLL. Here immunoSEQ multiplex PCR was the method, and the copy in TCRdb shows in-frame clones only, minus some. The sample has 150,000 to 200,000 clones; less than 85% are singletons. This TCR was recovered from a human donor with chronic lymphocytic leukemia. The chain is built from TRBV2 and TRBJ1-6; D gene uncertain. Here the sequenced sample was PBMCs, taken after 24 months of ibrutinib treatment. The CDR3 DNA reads TGTGCCAGCACCTTCCGAGTAAATTCACCCCTCCACTTT. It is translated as CASTFRVNSPLHF.